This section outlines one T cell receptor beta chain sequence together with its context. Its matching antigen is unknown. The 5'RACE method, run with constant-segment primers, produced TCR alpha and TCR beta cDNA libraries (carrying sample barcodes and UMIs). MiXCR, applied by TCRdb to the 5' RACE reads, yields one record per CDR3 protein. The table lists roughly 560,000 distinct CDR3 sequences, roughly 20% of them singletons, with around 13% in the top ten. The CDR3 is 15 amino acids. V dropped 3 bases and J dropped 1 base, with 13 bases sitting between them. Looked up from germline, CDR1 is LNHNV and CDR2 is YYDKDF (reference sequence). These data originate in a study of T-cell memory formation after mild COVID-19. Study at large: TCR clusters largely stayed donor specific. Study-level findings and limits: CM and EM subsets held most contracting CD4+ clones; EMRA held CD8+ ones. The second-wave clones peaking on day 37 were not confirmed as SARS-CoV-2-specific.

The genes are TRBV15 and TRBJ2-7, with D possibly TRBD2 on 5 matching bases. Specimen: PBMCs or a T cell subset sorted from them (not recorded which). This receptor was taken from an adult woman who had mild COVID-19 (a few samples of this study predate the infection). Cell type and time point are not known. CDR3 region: CATSSGRGRSYEQYF. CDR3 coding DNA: TGTGCCACCAGCAGTGGGAGAGGGCGATCCTACGAGCAGTACTTC.